The present T cell receptor beta chain was sequenced within a study of response to subunit inactivated influenza vaccine. The CDR3 consists of 18 residues. Trimming pared 3 bases from V and 2 bases from J, leaving 22 bases between. Looked up from germline, CDR1 is SGHRS and CDR2 is YFSETQ. The study, taken as a whole, reports: It was the authors' suggestion that each seasonal influenza vaccination recruits few new T cells.

Turning to this clonotype: Its specificity is unknown.

TCRdb analysed the RT-PCR reads with MiXCR anew, one entry per CDR3 protein. The sample contains almost 600,000 distinct CDR3 sequences, approximately 15% of which appear only once. The chain uses TRBV5-1 and TRBJ2-3; perhaps TRBD2 as D (6 bases). This TCR came from a man between 45 and 60 years old who received an inactivated influenza vaccine. Sequences were derived from PBMCs from blood, sampled about 11 days after vaccination. CDR3 DNA: TGCGCCAGCAGCTCCGGACTACTGGGCGGCCACTTCACAGATACGCAGTATTTT. Translated, it gives CASSSGLLGGHFTDTQYF.